This record concerns one T cell receptor beta chain sequence. Its antigen is unknown. These data are taken from a study of beta chain features in type 1 diabetes. Study-wide points: Within each of all four CD4+ subsets, Type 1 diabetes patients had TCRB CDR3s that were moderately but significantly shorter. VDJ junctions from patients with type 1 diabetes contained fewer insertions and more deletions.

The investigators reverse transcribed all of the isolated RNA, so they sequenced expressed TCRB transcripts. The repertoire was sequenced with immunoSEQ multiplex PCR; TCRdb's copy has only in-frame clones and lacks some. Among some 700,000 clones listed, about an eighth were seen once. Each of the CD4+ naive, central memory, regulatory and stem cell-like memory populations was sorted via CD45RO/CCR7/CD25/CD127/CD95/CD27. The sequencing sample was made of naive CD4+ T cells from blood. This clonotype was obtained from a man younger than 35 with type 1 diabetes.

The DNA for the CDR3 is TGTGCCAGCAGTGAAACGGCCCTGGGGTTCTTC. Translating gives CASSETALGFF. The V gene is TRBV2, the J gene TRBJ2-1; D remains ambiguous. CDR1 is SNHLY, CDR2 FYNNEI, per germline. The V end lost 2 bases, the J end lost 15 bases, and 11 bases lay between the germline ends. CDR3 size: 11 residues.